The 12 T cell receptor beta chains reported below all come from one sample, sequenced in a study of radiotherapy plus CTLA-4 blockade in lung cancer. This table comes from immunoSEQ multiplex PCR, and its TCRdb copy is limited to in-frame clones, with some not included. The sample lists 90,000 to 100,000 clones; almost 90% were seen once. The material was peripheral blood, obtained from a patient treated with radiotherapy plus ipilimumab. These receptor sequences come from a human donor with non-small cell lung cancer that progressed on radiotherapy plus ipilimumab.

V usage is TRBV7-9 and J usage is TRBJ2-3; D is uncertain. The V gene lost 0 bases and the J gene lost 10 bases, with 20 bases spanning the gap. CDR1 is SEHNR, CDR2 FQNEAQ, per germline (reference sequence). The CDR3 totals 16 residues. Here the CDR3 DNA reads TGTGCCAGCAGCTTAGCAGGTGATGCTCCCAGTGTCGCGCAGTATTTT. It codes for CASSLAGDAPSVAQYF.

This clone has just a few counts. This chain uses TRBV19 with TRBJ1-5, with TRBD1 matching 10 bases. Trimming took 4 bases from V and 5 from J; bases not matched to a gene: 5. The length of the CDR3 is 15 residues. CDR1 and CDR2 from the germline V gene are LNHDA and SQIVND (reference sequence). The CDR3 region has the DNA TGTGCCAGTAGTAGGGGGACAGGGGTTTATCAGCCCCAGCATTTT. As protein: CASSRGTGVYQPQHF.

The chain employs TRBV6-1 and TRBJ2-5; TRBD2 agrees at 10 bases. The CDR3 covers 16 residues. In germline, CDR1 is MNHNS, CDR2 SASEGT. Trimming at V came to 1 base and at J to 2 bases, leaving 4 bases not matched to a gene. CDR3 loop: CASSEGTSGPQETQYF. As DNA, the CDR3 is TGTGCCAGCAGTGAAGGGACTAGCGGACCACAAGAGACCCAGTACTTC.

This clone showed up just once. DNA for the CDR3: TGTGCCAGTAGTATAGTTGGGGACAGCCCTGTTGGCTACACCTTC. Residues: CASSIVGDSPVGYTF. The chain links TRBV19 to TRBJ1-2; 7 nucleotides line up with TRBD1. The CDR3 spans 15 residues. CDR1 and CDR2 from the germline V gene are LNHDA and SQIVND (reference sequence). The J segment lost 7 bases and the V segment lost 1 base, leaving 9 bases of the junction unmatched.

This chain connects TRBV29-1 to TRBJ1-4; tentatively, D is TRBD1 (5 bases). The CDR3 consists of 16 residues. Trimming shortened V by 7 bases and J by 0 bases, and 18 bases separated the two germline ends. The germline gives CDR1 SQVTM, CDR2 ANQGSEA. The CDR3 DNA sequence: TGCAGCGCCACCAGAGGAGGGGATCCAACTAATGAAAAACTGTTTTTT. It translates to CSATRGGDPTNEKLFF.

J is TRBJ2-3 and V is TRBV5-1; weak D call: TRBD1 (5 bases). Germline CDR1 reads SGHRS; CDR2 reads YFSETQ. V was clipped by 0 bases and J by 0 bases, with 11 bases between them. The CDR3 totals 16 residues. Here the CDR3 reads CASSLGGRSSTDTQYF. DNA for the CDR3: TGCGCCAGCAGCTTGGGGGGCAGAAGTAGCACAGATACGCAGTATTTT.

V and J are TRBV5-6 and TRBJ1-2, with no clear D. From germline, CDR1 is SGHDT and CDR2 YYEEEE. V was pared by 1 base and J by 6 bases, with 10 bases between. CDR3 size: 13 residues. CDR3 in DNA: TGTGCCAGCAGCTTGCGGAGGCGGGATGGCTACACCTTC. It encodes CASSLRRRDGYTF. Supplemented by reference TRBV5-6 and TRBJ1-2, the full variable domain reads DAGVTQSPTHLIKTRGQQVTLRCSPKSGHDTVSWYQQALGQGPQFIFQYYEEEERQRGNFPDRFSGHQFPNYSSELNVNALLLGDSALYLCASSLRRRDGYTFGSGTRLTVV.

The chain links TRBV19 to TRBJ1-5, with D possibly being TRBD1 (5 bases). Looked up from germline, CDR1 is LNHDA and CDR2 is SQIVND (reference sequence). CDR3 size: 12 residues. With 7 bases removed from V and 7 bases from J, the gap between germline ends came to 11 bases. The DNA for the CDR3 is TGTGCCAGTACTCAGGGAGGGCAGCCCCAGCATTTT. As protein: CASTQGGQPQHF.

The CDR3 reads CASSISEVRNQPQHF. The CDR3 DNA follows: TGTGCCAGTAGTATCTCCGAAGTGCGCAATCAGCCCCAGCATTTT. The genes are TRBV19 and TRBJ1-5; unclear D gene. The length of the CDR3 is 15 residues. V was trimmed by 3 bases and J by 2 bases, leaving 11 bases between them. Germline V lookup: CDR1 LNHDA, CDR2 SQIVND (reference sequence). Full variable domain (rest looked up from reference TRBV19 and TRBJ1-5): DGGITQSPKYLFRKEGQNVTLSCEQNLNHDAMYWYRQDPGQGLRLIYYSQIVNDFQKGDIAEGYSVSREKKESFPLTVTSAQKNPTAFYLCASSISEVRNQPQHFGDGTRLSIL.

V usage is TRBV5-8 and J usage is TRBJ2-3, with TRBD1 identical over 10 bases. CDR1 SGHTS and CDR2 YDEGEE come from the germline V gene. This CDR3 comprises 14 residues. With 4 bases clipped from V and 3 bases from J, the junction kept 2 bases outside the gene matches. CDR3 in amino acids: CASSRDRGTDTQYF. The CDR3 region has the DNA TGTGCCAGCAGCCGGGACAGGGGTACAGATACGCAGTATTTT.

This chain joins TRBV10-3 and TRBJ2-1; TRBD2 aligns across 11 bases. CDR3 length: 16 residues. V lost 6 bases and J lost 9; bases outside the gene matches: 13. The germline CDR1 and CDR2 sequences are ENHRY and SYGVKD. For the CDR3, the DNA is TGTGCCATCAGCCTTAGCGGGAGGGCCGGTCAGGGTGAGCAGTTCTTC. Translation gives CAISLSGRAGQGEQFF.

The sample holds one count of this clone. V and J are TRBV5-5 and TRBJ1-2; weak D call: TRBD1 (6 bases). Germline-derived CDR1 and CDR2 are SGHKS and YYEKEE (reference sequence). The V and J ends lost 0 bases and 4 bases respectively, with 16 bases between them. The CDR3 is 16 amino acids. Written as DNA, the CDR3 is TGTGCCAGCAGCTTGGTCCCCACAGGGTCCAGCTATGGCTACACCTTC. Its protein is CASSLVPTGSSYGYTF.